The clone carrying this T cell receptor (beta chain) was seen just once. Sequencing was performed with immunoSEQ multiplex PCR; in TCRdb, only in-frame clones are kept and a portion is missing. Counted here are some 39,000 clones, around nine tenths occurring once; the ten biggest clones make up 0.3% to 0.4%. The data are from a study of T cell changes during pregnancy in multiple sclerosis. Germline V CDR1 and CDR2: LNHDA, SQIVND (reference sequence). The CDR3 consists of 16 residues. V shed 3 bases, J shed 7 bases, and the junction held 9 bases outside the gene matches. The sequence came from a female donor in good health, enrolled as a control in a pregnancy study. The specimen was CD4+ T cells from peripheral blood mononuclear cells, collected in the third trimester of pregnancy. The V call is TRBV19, the J call TRBJ2-1; 10 bases match TRBD2. Written as DNA, the CDR3 is TGTGCCAGTAGTATTATCGGGGCTAGCGGGGGAAATGAGCAGTTCTTC. Protein sequence: CASSIIGASGGNEQFF.